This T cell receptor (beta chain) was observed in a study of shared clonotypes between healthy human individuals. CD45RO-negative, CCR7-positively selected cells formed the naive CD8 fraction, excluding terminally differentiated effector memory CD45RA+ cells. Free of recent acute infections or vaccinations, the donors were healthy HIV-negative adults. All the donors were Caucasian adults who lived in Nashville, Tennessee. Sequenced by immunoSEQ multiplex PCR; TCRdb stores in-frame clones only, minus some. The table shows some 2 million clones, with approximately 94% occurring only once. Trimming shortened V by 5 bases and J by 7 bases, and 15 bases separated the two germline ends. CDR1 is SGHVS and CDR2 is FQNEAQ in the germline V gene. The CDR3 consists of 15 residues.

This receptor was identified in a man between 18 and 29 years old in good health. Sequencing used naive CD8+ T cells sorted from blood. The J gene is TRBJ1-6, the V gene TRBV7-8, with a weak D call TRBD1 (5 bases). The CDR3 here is CASSPRVTVNSPLHF. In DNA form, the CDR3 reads TGTGCCAGCAGCCCCAGGGTGACAGTCAATTCACCCCTCCACTTT. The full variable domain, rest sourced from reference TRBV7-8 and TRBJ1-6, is GAGVSQSPRYKVAKRGQDVALRCDPISGHVSLFWYQQALGQGPEFLTYFQNEAQLDKSGLPSDRFFAERPEGSVSTLKIQRTQQEDSAVYLCASSPRVTVNSPLHFGNGTRLTVT.